In its sample, the clone carrying this T cell receptor (beta chain) was seen many times. This sample stems from a study of T cell repertoires in cytomegalovirus infection. TCRdb re-derived calls from the reads in MiXCR, one entry per CDR3 protein. The sample lists about 140,000 distinct CDR3 sequences, roughly 6.5% seen once, with around 17% in the top ten. Source material: PBMCs. This receptor was identified in a human donor in good health (CMV status not recorded). Some clones in this sample may be carry-over from other donors' samples.

The CDR3 sequence is CASSVQGLNQPQHF. In nucleotides, the CDR3 is TGTGCCAGCAGTGTGCAGGGCCTTAATCAGCCCCAGCATTTT. This sequence joins TRBV25-1 and TRBJ1-5; TRBD1 might be the D (5 bases). Trimming left V 4 bases short and J 4 bases short, with 11 bases between. Germline V gene sequence: CDR1 MGHDK, CDR2 SYGVNS. The CDR3 consists of 14 residues.